This is a list of T cell receptor beta chains from one sample in a study of vaccination and CD4 T cells after COVID-19. Their cognate antigens are unknown. In TCRdb, the PCR reads were re-called with MiXCR into one record per CDR3 protein. The sample has under 20,000 distinct CDR3 sequences, 78% seen once; the top ten hold approximately 16%. Sequenced here: CD4+ T cells from blood, cultured in vitro, sampled after SARS-CoV-2 vaccination. These receptors were taken from a human donor who received a COVID-19 vaccine. Both conserved end residues are part of each CDR3. Fields, in order: J gene, D gene, V gene, clone size, CDR3 DNA, CDR3 protein. A D gene is named only where the DNA matches it firmly. Some rows have no size entry. The others give once, few or many, or a class for an expanded clone.

TRBJ2-5 | - | TRBV7-2 | - | TGTGCCAGCAGCTTGGGGACCCAGTACTTC | CASSLGTQYF
TRBJ2-3 | - | TRBV6-1 | - | TGTGCCAGCAGTGAGCCGGGGGCTAGGACAGATACGCAGTATTTT | CASSEPGARTDTQYF
TRBJ2-3 | - | TRBV6-1 | - | TGTGCCAGCAGTGAAGGGGGGACTAGCACAGATACGCAGTATTTT | CASSEGGTSTDTQYF
TRBJ2-5 | - | TRBV7-6 | - | TGTGCCAGCAGCTTAGCGGGGGGCCTTGAAGGGACCCAGTACTTC | CASSLAGGLEGTQYF
TRBJ2-2 | - | TRBV7-9 | - | TGTGCCAGCAGCTTCTCGCTCGGGGGTATCTACACCGGGGAGCTGTTTTTT | CASSFSLGGIYTGELFF
TRBJ1-6 | TRBD1 | TRBV6-1 | - | TGTGCCAGCAGCCAAGGGGGGGCCTACAGGGGTTATAATTCACCCCTCCACTTT | CASSQGGAYRGYNSPLHF
TRBJ1-5 | - | TRBV12-3/TRBV12-4 | - | TGTGCCAGCACGGGAGGGTTTCAGCCCCAGCATTTT | CASTGGFQPQHF
TRBJ1-2 | TRBD1 | TRBV5-4 | - | TGTGCCAGCAGCTTGAAGGGACAGGGGTTAGGCTACACCTTC | CASSLKGQGLGYTF
TRBJ2-6 | - | TRBV15 | - | TGTGCCACCAGCAGAGGTTTCGGGGTTGGGATGTCTGGGGCCAACGTCCTGACTTTC | CATSRGFGVGMSGANVLTF
TRBJ2-3 | - | TRBV30 | once | TGTGCCTGGAGAGGTAGCGGAAGCACAGATACGCAGTATTTT | CAWRGSGSTDTQYF
TRBJ1-1 | - | TRBV6-1 | - | TGTGCCAGCAGTGGTGAGGGAGGCACTGAAGCTTTCTTT | CASSGEGGTEAFF
TRBJ2-1 | TRBD1 | TRBV7-2 | - | TGTGCCAGCAGCCGACAGGGGGTGTTGAACAATGAGCAGTTCTTC | CASSRQGVLNNEQFF
TRBJ1-1 | - | TRBV10-3 | - | TGTGCCATCAGGAGTCCCACTGAAGCTTTCTTT | CAIRSPTEAFF
TRBJ2-3 | TRBD2 | TRBV7-3 | - | TGTGCCAGCAGCCCGACCGGGGGGAACACAGATACGCAGTATTTT | CASSPTGGNTDTQYF
TRBJ2-7 | - | TRBV2 | - | TGTGCCAGCAGTGTCGACAGCGCCTCCTACGAGCAGTACTTC | CASSVDSASYEQYF
TRBJ1-2 | - | TRBV6-1 | few | TGTGCCACGAGGAGGACCTATGGCTACACCTTC | CATRRTYGYTF
TRBJ1-2 | - | TRBV6-4 | - | TGTGCCAGCAGTGACTCAGGGGACGCGGGGGTAGGCTACACCTTC | CASSDSGDAGVGYTF
TRBJ2-5 | - | TRBV2 | once | TGTGCCAGCGATGGCATACAAGAGACCCAGTACTTC | CASDGIQETQYF
TRBJ2-7 | - | TRBV21-1 | - | TGTGCCAGCAGCAAACTACAGGGGGACTCCTACGAGCAGTACTTC | CASSKLQGDSYEQYF
TRBJ2-5 | - | TRBV7-2 | - | TGTGCCAGCAGCCTCATGGGGTCCGCGTACTTC | CASSLMGSAYF
TRBJ2-7 | - | TRBV19 | - | TGTGCCAGTAGTAGGGACCCAGCGAGCTCCTACGAGCAGTACTTC | CASSRDPASSYEQYF
TRBJ1-1 | - | TRBV20-1 | few | TGCAGTGCTAGAGGTGGGGGAAGGACTGAAGCTTTCTTT | CSARGGGRTEAFF
TRBJ1-2 | TRBD1 | TRBV7-2 | few | TGTGCCAGCAGCTTTACCCGGGACAGGGTGTTCAATGGCTACACCTTC | CASSFTRDRVFNGYTF
TRBJ1-2 | TRBD1 | TRBV2 | once | TGTGCCGCCAGCAGACAGGGGGCGGACTATGGCTACACCTTC | CAASRQGADYGYTF
TRBJ1-3 | - | TRBV6-1 | - | TGTGCCAGCAGCCAAACGGACAGTTCTGGAAACACCATATATTTT | CASSQTDSSGNTIYF
TRBJ2-1 | TRBD2 | TRBV20-1 | - | TGCAGTGCCCGGCGAGCGGGGGGGCTAATGGATGAGCAGTTCTTC | CSARRAGGLMDEQFF